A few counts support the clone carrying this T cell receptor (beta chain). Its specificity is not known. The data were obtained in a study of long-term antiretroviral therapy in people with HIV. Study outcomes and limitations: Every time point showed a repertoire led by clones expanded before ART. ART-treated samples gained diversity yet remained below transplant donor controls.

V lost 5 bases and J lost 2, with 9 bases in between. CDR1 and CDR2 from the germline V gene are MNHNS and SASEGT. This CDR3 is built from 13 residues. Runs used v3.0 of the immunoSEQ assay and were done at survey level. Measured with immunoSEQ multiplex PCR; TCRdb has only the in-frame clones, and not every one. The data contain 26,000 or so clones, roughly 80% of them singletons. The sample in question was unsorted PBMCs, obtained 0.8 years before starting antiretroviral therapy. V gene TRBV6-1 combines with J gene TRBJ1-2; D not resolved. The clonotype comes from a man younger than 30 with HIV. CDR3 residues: CASSRAGNYGYTF. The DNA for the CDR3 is TGTGCCAGCAGTCGGGCAGGCAACTATGGCTACACCTTC.